This record looks at one T cell receptor beta chain sequence and its context. Its antigen is unknown. As for the donors, each was a healthy bone marrow donor. This record comes from a study of cytomegalovirus exposure and HLA in healthy donors. Overall study results and limits: TCR beta V- and J-gene trimming was later associated with a missense DCLRE1C variant. Investigators reported under 200 TCR beta chains as tied to cytomegalovirus.

This CDR3 contains 12 residues. The V and J ends lost 1 base and 7 bases respectively, with 7 bases between them. Germline V gene data show CDR1 as SGHTA and CDR2 as FQGNSA. The PCR used 60 Vbeta and 13 Jbeta primers. The protocol was immunoSEQ multiplex PCR, while the TCRdb copy is restricted to in-frame clones and leaves out a portion. The sample consists of under 200,000 clones, 65% to 90% of them appearing once. Material: PBMCs. This receptor was taken from a woman in her late teens or twenties in good health and CMV-seronegative. The chain recombines TRBV7-2 with TRBJ1-2; TRBD1 is a possible D gene (6 bases). The CDR3 sequence is CASSLDRVGYTF. The CDR3 DNA reads as TGTGCCAGCAGCTTAGACAGGGTTGGCTACACCTTC. The complete variable domain, with remaining parts taken from reference TRBV7-2 and TRBJ1-2, reads GAGVSQSPSNKVTEKGKDVELRCDPISGHTALYWYRQSLGQGLEFLIYFQGNSAPDKSGLPSDRFSAERTGGSVSTLTIQRTQQEDSAVYLCASSLDRVGYTFGSGTRLTVV.